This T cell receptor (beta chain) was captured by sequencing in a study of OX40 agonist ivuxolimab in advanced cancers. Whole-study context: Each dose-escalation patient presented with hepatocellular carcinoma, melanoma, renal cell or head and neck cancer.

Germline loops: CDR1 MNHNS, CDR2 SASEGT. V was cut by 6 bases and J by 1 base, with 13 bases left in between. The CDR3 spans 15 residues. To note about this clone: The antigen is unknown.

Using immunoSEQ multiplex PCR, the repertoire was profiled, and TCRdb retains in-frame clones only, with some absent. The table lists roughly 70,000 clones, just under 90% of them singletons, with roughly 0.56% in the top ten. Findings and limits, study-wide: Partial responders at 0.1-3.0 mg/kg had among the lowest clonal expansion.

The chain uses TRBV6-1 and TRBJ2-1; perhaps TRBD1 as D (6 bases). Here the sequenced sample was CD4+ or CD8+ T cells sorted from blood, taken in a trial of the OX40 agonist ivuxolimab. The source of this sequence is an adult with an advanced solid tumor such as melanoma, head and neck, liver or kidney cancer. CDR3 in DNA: TGTGCCAGCAGCGAACTACAGGGATCCTACAATGAGCAGTTCTTC. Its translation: CASSELQGSYNEQFF.